The clone carrying this T cell receptor (beta chain) came up many times. Its antigen is unknown. The CDR3 is made up of 17 amino acids. Germline lookup yields CDR1 SEHNR and CDR2 FQNEAQ (reference sequence). The ends were cut back, 1 base at V and 0 bases at J, with 16 bases in the middle. The data are from a study of T cell repertoires in cytomegalovirus infection. For the study at large: Indications of both CMV infection and matching HLA type were provided by public TCR beta signatures. Broader study findings: Cumulative public TCR beta family frequency identified CMV carriers with the relevant HLA. The ex vivo response was dominated by HLA-C-restricted CMV-specific TCR beta clonotypes.

TCRdb fed the reads into MiXCR, producing one record per CDR3 protein. There are around 250,000 distinct CDR3 sequences in the sample; more than 15% occur only once, and around 47% lies in the top ten. Sequencing input: CD8+ T cells from PBMCs. The clonotype was recovered from a human donor in good health (CMV status not recorded). Some clones in this sample may be carry-over from other donors' samples. The rearrangement joins TRBV7-9 to TRBJ2-7; D possibly corresponds to TRBD2 (7 bases). The CDR3 loop reads CASSLGVRGAASYEQYF. DNA for the CDR3: TGTGCCAGCAGCTTAGGGGTCCGGGGGGCTGCCTCCTACGAGCAGTACTTC.